The 32 T cell receptor beta chains listed next were all sequenced from one sample in a study of regulatory T cells in long-lasting Graves disease (TCRdb year 2021). Receptor amplification or capture employed multiplex PCR. The sequencing machine was an Illumina HiSeq 4000. To build TCR beta libraries, CDR3 regions were amplified by Arm-PCR using iRepertoire HTBI primers. The public reads were quality trimmed at Q25 with fastp and then assembled into clones with MiXCR by TCRdb, keeping productive beta chains. When rows share a CDR3 protein, they turn into one entry using the most common DNA and genes. Here the sample has about half a million distinct CDR3 sequences; more than 10% occur a single time. The ten largest clones represent about 8.3% of the sample. The time point label here, explained by the study, means: newly diagnosed GD, antithyroid drugs for less than 3 months. For both TCR sequencing and RNA sequencing, RNA was extracted from PBMCs in TRIzol.

The sample also formed part of further work on T cells in Graves' hyperthyroidism and ophthalmopathy.

The sample was peripheral blood mononuclear cells (PBMCs), taken at new diagnosis, from a patient treated with antithyroid drugs. The receptors shown here come from a woman aged 30 to 39 with Graves disease. Donor details come from another sample of the same person, matched by shared clones.

In this sample, this clonotype turned up many times. V usage is TRBV12-3 or TRBV12-4 and J usage is TRBJ2-2, with TRBD2 as a possible D gene (6 bases). This CDR3 is 14 amino acids long. V was shortened by 6 bases and J by 8 bases, with 16 bases between the two germline ends. DNA for the CDR3: TGTGCCAGCAGCCCCGACCGGGGGTTGGGGGAGCTGTTTTTT. Its translation: CASSPDRGLGELFF.

The chain carries TRBV19 and TRBJ2-1, with D tentatively TRBD2 (5 bases). The V end lost 6 bases, the J end lost 2 bases, and 14 bases lay between the germline ends. There are 15 residues in the CDR3. CDR1 and CDR2 from the germline V gene are LNHDA and SQIVND (reference sequence). The CDR3 DNA reads as TGTGCCAGTAGAAATCTACTAGGGCCCTACAATGAGCAGTTCTTC. It yields the protein CASRNLLGPYNEQFF.

This chain connects TRBV6-2 or TRBV6-3 to TRBJ2-1; no clear D gene. V lost 7 bases to trimming and J lost 12 bases, with 16 bases between them. CDR3 size: 12 residues. Germline V gene sequence: CDR1 MNHEY, CDR2 SVGEGT. The CDR3 sequence: CASTKPGVGQFF. The CDR3 DNA reads as TGTGCCAGCACCAAACCGGGCGTAGGGCAGTTCTTC.

This clonotype was seen a handful of times. The chain recombines TRBV4-3 with TRBJ2-1, with D tentatively TRBD1 (6 bases). V dropped 2 bases and J dropped 9 bases, with 11 bases sitting between them. Germline values: CDR1 LGHNA, CDR2 YSLEER. This CDR3 region has 13 residues. The CDR3 nucleotides read TGCGCCAGCAGCCAAACAACAGGGAGTGAGCAGTTCTTC. It yields the protein CASSQTTGSEQFF.

The chain is built from TRBV29-1 and TRBJ2-1; 9 nucleotides match TRBD2. The CDR3 is made up of 14 amino acids. The V segment lost 6 bases and the J segment 5 bases; nucleotides outside the gene matches: 8. Looked up from germline, CDR1 is SQVTM and CDR2 is ANQGSEA. This CDR3 reads CSVRRTSANNEQFF. The CDR3 DNA is TGCAGCGTAAGACGGACTAGCGCTAACAATGAGCAGTTCTTC.

This clonotype was observed at least ten times. This sequence joins TRBV2 and TRBJ1-2; 7 nucleotides line up with TRBD1. CDR3 length: 15 residues. The J segment lost 4 bases and the V segment lost 5 bases, leaving 10 bases of the junction unmatched. Germline loops: CDR1 SNHLY, CDR2 FYNNEI. The CDR3 nucleotides are TGTGCCAGCAGTAATACAGGGGCCGCACCCTATGGCTACACCTTC. This encodes CASSNTGAAPYGYTF.

This clonotype was picked up many times. This rearrangement joins TRBV6-2 or TRBV6-3 to TRBJ2-3; TRBD2 matches 11 bases. V gave up 6 bases and J gave up 0 bases; unmatched junction bases: 5. Per the germline V gene, CDR1 is MNHEY and CDR2 is SVGEGT. This CDR3 has 16 amino acids. CDR3: CASRVTSGISTDTQYF. The DNA for the CDR3 is TGTGCCAGCAGGGTGACTAGCGGGATTAGCACAGATACGCAGTATTTT.

This clonotype came up many times. This chain uses TRBV30 with TRBJ1-3, with D perhaps matching TRBD1 (5 bases). Germline V gene sequence: CDR1 GTSNPN, CDR2 SVGIG (reference sequence). The CDR3 runs to 14 residues. V was clipped by 2 bases and J by 4 bases, with 12 bases between them. DNA for the CDR3: TGTGCCTGGAGTACCGGGGGGAAAGGAAACACCATATATTTT. Amino acid sequence: CAWSTGGKGNTIYF.

The chain combines TRBV19 with TRBJ1-2; D is unclear. CDR1 and CDR2 (germline): LNHDA, SQIVND (reference sequence). The V and J ends lost 6 bases and 4 bases respectively, with 18 bases between them. The CDR3 has 15 residues. This CDR3 is CASSSDGFGPYGYTF. Written as DNA, the CDR3 is TGTGCCAGTAGCTCGGATGGCTTTGGGCCCTATGGCTACACCTTC. The full variable domain, completed using reference TRBV19 and TRBJ1-2, is DGGITQSPKYLFRKEGQNVTLSCEQNLNHDAMYWYRQDPGQGLRLIYYSQIVNDFQKGDIAEGYSVSREKKESFPLTVTSAQKNPTAFYLCASSSDGFGPYGYTFGSGTRLTVV.

This clonotype was seen a single time. A read error is likely here: a far larger clone is one base away. The CDR3 does not close with the conserved phenylalanine or tryptophan, likely indicating a read error. The rearrangement joins TRBV11-3 to TRBJ2-7; 11 bases fit TRBD2. V dropped 6 bases and J dropped 2; count of bases not matched to a gene: 0. CDR3 length: 13 residues. The germline CDR1 and CDR2 sequences are SGHNT and YENEEA. The CDR3 sequence is CASRTSGTYEQYL. DNA for the CDR3: TGTGCCAGCAGGACTAGCGGGACCTACGAGCAGTACCTC.

The table lists this clonotype with many counts. Relative to the germline gene, one junction end is altered; a read error may explain this. The gene calls are TRBV11-2 and TRBJ2-1, with D possibly being TRBD2 (5 bases). This CDR3 contains 12 residues. Germline loops: CDR1 SGHAT, CDR2 FQNNGV. CDR3 nucleotides: TGTGCCAGTCGCCACCCGGCCGGGGATCTGGTCTTC. Translated: CASRHPAGDLVF.

This clonotype was seen ten or more times. The CDR3 region is CASSSKGVYGYTF. The CDR3 nucleotides read TGTGCCAGCAGTTCCAAAGGAGTGTATGGCTACACCTTC. This chain links TRBV28 with TRBJ1-2; no reliable D call. Trimming took 4 bases from V and 5 from J, leaving 11 bases between them. The CDR3 runs to 13 residues. Looked up from germline, CDR1 is MDHEN and CDR2 is SYDVKM.

This clonotype was picked up many times. The V and J genes are TRBV28 and TRBJ2-7; D unclear. Germline V gives CDR1 MDHEN, CDR2 SYDVKM. The CDR3 loop spans 15 amino acids. Trimming cost V 5 bases and J 0 bases, with 14 bases left between them. CDR3 amino acids: CASSVTAAGSYEQYF. In DNA, the CDR3 is TGTGCCAGCAGTGTAACCGCAGCCGGCTCCTACGAGCAGTACTTC.

This clonotype was seen repeatedly, ten times or more. The J gene is TRBJ2-2, the V gene TRBV12-3 or TRBV12-4; the D is unclear. Trimming shortened V by 2 bases and J by 7 bases, and 14 bases separated the two germline ends. The CDR3 is 15 amino acids. CDR3 amino acids: CASSLTTTPVGELFF. In DNA form, the CDR3 reads TGTGCCAGCAGTTTAACTACCACCCCGGTCGGGGAGCTGTTTTTT.

This clonotype has ten or more counts. CDR3 DNA: TGTGCCAGCACCCGATCCTCAGGCGCCCTCAGACGTGAAGCTTTCTTT. Translation gives CASTRSSGALRREAFF. The rearrangement uses TRBV7-2 and TRBJ1-1; D gene ambiguous. The CDR3 has 16 amino acids. In germline, CDR1 is SGHTA, CDR2 FQGNSA. V dropped 7 bases and J dropped 7 bases, with 25 bases sitting between them.

This clonotype turned up a few times. The rearrangement links TRBV6-9 to TRBJ2-7, with D possibly matching TRBD2 (5 bases). Germline values: CDR1 MNHGY, CDR2 SVAAGI. The V gene lost 3 bases and the J gene lost 4 bases, with 13 bases spanning the gap. The CDR3 is made up of 14 amino acids. The CDR3 region is CASSYKGRRYEQYF. In DNA, the CDR3 is TGTGCCAGCAGTTACAAGGGAAGGAGGTACGAGCAGTACTTC.

This clonotype was seen repeatedly, ten times or more. The chain couples TRBV27 to TRBJ1-6, with D perhaps matching TRBD1 (6 bases). Trimming cost V 3 bases and J 8 bases, with 17 bases left between them. Per the germline V gene, CDR1 is MNHEY and CDR2 is SMNVEV (reference sequence). The CDR3 runs to 16 residues. For the CDR3, the DNA is TGTGCCAGCAGTTTGTGGGGGGGGCGCGTTGATTCACCCCTCCACTTT. This sequence encodes CASSLWGGRVDSPLHF.

The chain joins TRBV7-3 to TRBJ2-3; 16 bases align to TRBD2. In germline, CDR1 is SGHTA, CDR2 FQGTGA. The CDR3 covers 15 residues. V gave up 5 bases and J gave up 8 bases; unmatched junction bases: 4. DNA for the CDR3: TGTGCCAGCAGCCCGGGGACTAGCGGGAGGGTTACGCAGTATTTT. This codes for CASSPGTSGRVTQYF.

This clonotype was detected many times. The V call is TRBV2, the J call TRBJ1-5; D is uncertain. Germline values: CDR1 SNHLY, CDR2 FYNNEI. The CDR3 loop spans 12 amino acids. Trimming left V 5 bases short and J 6 bases short, with 8 bases between. For the CDR3, the DNA is TGTGCCAGCAGTATGGAGTTTCAGCCCCAGCATTTT. It encodes CASSMEFQPQHF. The complete variable domain, with remaining parts taken from reference TRBV2 and TRBJ1-5, reads EPEVTQTPSHQVTQMGQEVILRCVPISNHLYFYWYRQILGQKVEFLVSFYNNEISEKSEIFDDQFSVERPDGSNFTLKIRSTKLEDSAMYFCASSMEFQPQHFGDGTRLSIL.

The rearrangement links TRBV5-1 to TRBJ1-4; D gene ambiguous. V was trimmed by 3 bases and J by 8 bases, leaving 14 bases between them. This CDR3 region has 14 residues. Germline V CDR1 and CDR2: SGHRS, YFSETQ. CDR3 sequence (DNA): TGCGCCAGCAGCTCATCTCGAGTGGGGGAAAAACTGTTTTTT. It codes for CASSSSRVGEKLFF.

This clonotype was seen repeatedly, ten times or more. V usage is TRBV12-3 or TRBV12-4 and J usage is TRBJ1-5; 10 bases align to TRBD1. Trimming took 3 bases from V and 7 from J; bases not matched to a gene: 3. The CDR3 is 14 amino acids. This CDR3 reads CASSLTGGFQPQHF. Written as DNA, the CDR3 is TGTGCCAGCAGTTTGACAGGGGGCTTCCAGCCCCAGCATTTT.

This clonotype came up a few times. The chain is built from TRBV28 and TRBJ2-3; perhaps TRBD2 as D (5 bases). V was cut by 5 bases and J by 2 bases, with 17 bases left in between. Per the germline V gene, CDR1 is MDHEN and CDR2 is SYDVKM. The CDR3 has 16 residues. The CDR3 protein is CASSDYPRGFTDTQYF. The CDR3 DNA reads TGTGCCAGCAGTGACTACCCACGCGGGTTCACAGATACGCAGTATTTT. Variable domain in full (rest from reference TRBV28 and TRBJ2-3): DVKVTQSSRYLVKRTGEKVFLECVQDMDHENMFWYRQDPGLGLRLIYFSYDVKMKEKGDIPEGYSVSREKKERFSLILESASTNQTSMYLCASSDYPRGFTDTQYFGPGTRLTVL.

This sequence joins TRBV19 and TRBJ1-3; D gene uncertain. Deletions cut 6 bases from V and 0 bases from J, with 12 bases between. This CDR3 is 15 amino acids long. Germline V gene sequence: CDR1 LNHDA, CDR2 SQIVND (reference sequence). The CDR3 region is CASSDRAHSGNTIYF. CDR3 DNA: TGTGCCAGTAGCGACCGGGCACACTCTGGAAACACCATATATTTT. The full variable domain, completed using reference TRBV19 and TRBJ1-3, is DGGITQSPKYLFRKEGQNVTLSCEQNLNHDAMYWYRQDPGQGLRLIYYSQIVNDFQKGDIAEGYSVSREKKESFPLTVTSAQKNPTAFYLCASSDRAHSGNTIYFGEGSWLTVV.

This clonotype has ten or more counts. J is TRBJ1-1 and V is TRBV28; no reliable D call. Germline CDR1 reads MDHEN; CDR2 reads SYDVKM. V was trimmed by 5 bases and J by 3 bases, leaving 7 bases between them. The CDR3 is 12 amino acids. The CDR3: CASSQEYTEAFF. The CDR3, as DNA: TGTGCCAGCAGTCAGGAATACACTGAAGCTTTCTTT.

In its sample, this clonotype was seen many times. The chain employs TRBV28 and TRBJ1-2, with D uncertain. Germline V lookup: CDR1 MDHEN, CDR2 SYDVKM. V was pared by 5 bases and J by 1 base, with 14 bases between. The CDR3 sequence is 15 residues long. The CDR3 bases are TGTGCCAGCAGTACCCGAACGGGGAGTAACTATGGCTACACCTTC. It translates to CASSTRTGSNYGYTF.

This clonotype was recorded a few times. The gene calls are TRBV3-1 and TRBJ1-5; D is ambiguous. Germline-derived CDR1 and CDR2 are LGHDT and YNNKEL (reference sequence). The CDR3 is made up of 17 amino acids. V lost 0 bases and J 7 bases, leaving 19 bases between the germline ends. CDR3 DNA: TGTGCCAGCAGCCAAGATCCCAAAAAAGGGTACGGACAGCCCCAGCATTTT. It is translated as CASSQDPKKGYGQPQHF.

This clonotype was seen ten or more times. The genes are TRBV2 and TRBJ2-3; D is perhaps TRBD1 or TRBD2 (5 bases each). This CDR3 is 13 amino acids long. Germline assignment: CDR1 SNHLY and CDR2 FYNNEI. Trimming cost V 3 bases and J 7 bases, with 11 bases left between them. This CDR3 reads CASSEVRDHTQYF. The CDR3 DNA follows: TGTGCCAGCAGTGAGGTGAGGGACCATACGCAGTATTTT.

This chain joins TRBV4-3 and TRBJ2-7, with TRBD2 matching over 9 bases. J was trimmed by 4 bases and V by 1 base; bases with no gene match: 5. The CDR3 is 15 amino acids. Germline loops: CDR1 LGHNA, CDR2 YSLEER. The CDR3 spells CASSQALAGLYEQYF. The CDR3 DNA reads TGCGCCAGCAGCCAAGCACTAGCGGGCCTTTACGAGCAGTACTTC.

V usage is TRBV30 and J usage is TRBJ1-1; 7 bases line up with TRBD1. In germline, CDR1 is GTSNPN, CDR2 SVGIG (reference sequence). The CDR3 spans 11 residues. J gave up 5 bases and V 5 bases, and 2 bases lay outside the gene matches. The CDR3 coding sequence is TGTGCCTGGGCAGGGGGGACTGAAGCTTTCTTT. Protein product: CAWAGGTEAFF.

This clonotype showed up many times. The rearrangement uses TRBV28 and TRBJ2-3, with unresolved D. The V gene's germline CDR1 is MDHEN and CDR2 SYDVKM. This CDR3 region has 13 residues. Deletions cut 4 bases from V and 5 bases from J, with 10 bases between. The CDR3 spells CASSSRRRDTQYF. The DNA for the CDR3 is TGTGCCAGCAGTTCCCGACGGCGAGATACGCAGTATTTT.

This clonotype has a handful of counts. V is TRBV20-1 and J is TRBJ2-3; tentative D call: TRBD2 (7 bases). Germline V gene sequence: CDR1 DFQATT, CDR2 SNEGSKA (reference sequence). This CDR3 comprises 14 residues. V gave up 8 bases and J gave up 8 bases, with 23 bases separating them. The CDR3 coding sequence is TGCAGTCCCCTAGGGGGGGCCTCGGTTGGTACGCAGTATTTT. Its translation: CSPLGGASVGTQYF.

This clonotype was detected only a few times. The rearrangement uses TRBV30 and TRBJ2-7; D possibly matches TRBD1 or TRBD2 (5 bases each). This CDR3 contains 15 residues. In germline, CDR1 is GTSNPN, CDR2 SVGIG (reference sequence). V dropped 1 base and J dropped 4 bases, with 17 bases sitting between them. The CDR3 here is CAWSAPPQGRYEQYF. The CDR3 nucleotides are TGTGCCTGGAGTGCCCCCCCCCAGGGACGGTACGAGCAGTACTTC. The full variable domain, rest sourced from reference TRBV30 and TRBJ2-7, is SQTIHQWPATLVQPVGSPLSLECTVEGTSNPNLYWYRQAAGRGLQLLFYSVGIGQISSEVPQNLSASRPQDRQFILSSKKLLLSDSGFYLCAWSAPPQGRYEQYFGPGTRLTVT.